This T cell receptor (beta chain) was obtained from a study of cytomegalovirus exposure and HLA in healthy donors. Study-wide results and caveats: A further, later analysis showed that HLA-associated TCR beta chains (compared with equally common others) were more clonally expanded. In vitro testing confirmed a few CMV-associated chains as specific for CMV antigens.

PCR involved 60 Vbeta and 13 Jbeta primers. Only in-frame clones appear in the TCRdb table, and some are missing; sequencing was by immunoSEQ multiplex PCR. Altogether approximately 150,000 clones are present, 75% to 85% being singletons, with the ten largest covering 7.4%. Notes on this clone: Its specificity is not known.

The specimen sequenced was PBMCs. The origin of this receptor is a male donor in good health and CMV-seropositive.

The DNA of the CDR3 is TGTGCCCACTCCTCTGCACCGGGGTCACCCCTCCACTTT. Translated, it gives CAHSSAPGSPLHF. The chain links TRBV30 to TRBJ1-6, with D uncertain. The CDR3 length is 13 residues. Germline values: CDR1 GTSNPN, CDR2 SVGIG (reference sequence). V lost 8 bases and J 10 bases, leaving 18 bases between the germline ends.